Presented here are 15 T cell receptor beta chains from one specimen sequenced in a study of cytomegalovirus exposure and HLA in healthy donors. The data were produced by immunoSEQ multiplex PCR, yet TCRdb's version contains in-frame clones alone and is incomplete. The sample lists about 150,000 clones; 91% were seen once. Material: PBMCs. These receptors all come from a man aged 18 to 35 in good health and CMV-seronegative.

The CDR3 loop is CASSVSGGTGELFF. The CDR3 bases are TGTGCCAGCAGCGTTTCGGGTGGCACCGGGGAGCTGTTTTTT. The chain combines TRBV9 with TRBJ2-2; D unresolved. Germline loops: CDR1 SGDLS, CDR2 YYNGEE. This CDR3 contains 14 residues. V was trimmed by 2 bases and J by 4 bases, leaving 9 bases between them.

This clone appeared once. This rearrangement joins TRBV19 to TRBJ2-2; 8 bases are a match to TRBD2. This CDR3 is built from 14 residues. The germline gives CDR1 LNHDA, CDR2 SQIVND (reference sequence). V shed 7 bases, J shed 5 bases, and the junction held 6 bases outside the gene matches. CDR3 in DNA: TGTGCCAGTACTAACGGGAGGGGAACCGGGGAGCTGTTTTTT. Amino acids: CASTNGRGTGELFF. Combining the CDR3 with reference TRBV19 and TRBJ2-2 gives the whole variable domain DGGITQSPKYLFRKEGQNVTLSCEQNLNHDAMYWYRQDPGQGLRLIYYSQIVNDFQKGDIAEGYSVSREKKESFPLTVTSAQKNPTAFYLCASTNGRGTGELFFGEGSRLTVL.

V gene TRBV10-3 combines with J gene TRBJ1-2; TRBD1 is a possible D gene (6 bases). The CDR3 runs to 14 residues. Trimming cost V 1 base and J 4 bases, with 10 bases left between them. CDR1 and CDR2 (germline): ENHRY, SYGVKD. The chain's CDR3 is CAISEYRDSYGYTF. In nucleotides, the CDR3 is TGTGCCATCAGTGAGTACAGGGATAGCTATGGCTACACCTTC.

V is TRBV11-2 and J is TRBJ2-5; TRBD1 matches at 9 bases. V shed 3 bases and J 5 bases; nucleotides not matched to a gene: 10. From germline, CDR1 is SGHAT and CDR2 FQNNGV. The CDR3 totals 16 residues. DNA for the CDR3: TGTGCCAGCAGCTTTCTGGACAGGGGAGGAGGGGAGACCCAGTACTTC. Translated, it gives CASSFLDRGGGETQYF.

The rearrangement uses TRBV19 and TRBJ2-3; D gene ambiguous. Between the trimmed V and J ends, which lost 2 bases and 7 bases, there was a span of 13 bases. Germline V gene sequence: CDR1 LNHDA, CDR2 SQIVND (reference sequence). CDR3 size: 14 residues. CDR3 sequence: CASSISRFMYTQYF. CDR3 in DNA: TGTGCCAGTAGTATATCTAGGTTCATGTATACGCAGTATTTT.

The chain recombines TRBV7-2 with TRBJ2-3; D is undetermined. Germline assignment: CDR1 SGHTA and CDR2 FQGNSA. The CDR3 runs to 15 residues. V gave up 2 bases and J gave up 2 bases, with 11 bases separating them. CDR3 sequence: CASSLLHTSTDTQYF. The CDR3 DNA reads TGTGCCAGCAGCTTATTGCACACCTCCACAGATACGCAGTATTTT.

V is TRBV2 and J is TRBJ2-3; possible D gene TRBD1, 6 bases. Germline-derived CDR1 and CDR2 are SNHLY and FYNNEI. This CDR3 is 15 amino acids long. V dropped 5 bases and J dropped 4 bases, with 16 bases sitting between them. CDR3 amino acids: CASSPQGISADTQYF. DNA for the CDR3: TGTGCCAGCAGTCCACAGGGTATTAGCGCAGATACGCAGTATTTT. Complete variable domain (other parts from reference TRBV2 and TRBJ2-3): EPEVTQTPSHQVTQMGQEVILRCVPISNHLYFYWYRQILGQKVEFLVSFYNNEISEKSEIFDDQFSVERPDGSNFTLKIRSTKLEDSAMYFCASSPQGISADTQYFGPGTRLTVL.

The rearrangement links TRBV9 to TRBJ2-7, with 7 nucleotides matching TRBD2. The CDR3 is 16 amino acids. With V trimmed by 0 bases and J by 2 bases, 8 bases remained unmatched. Per germline, CDR1 SGDLS and CDR2 YYNGEE. The CDR3 DNA reads TGTGCCAGCAGCGTAGCTGCGGGGGAAACCCCCTACGAGCAGTACTTC. Its translation is CASSVAAGETPYEQYF.

This clone appeared a few times. This sequence joins TRBV4-3 and TRBJ2-1; D is perhaps TRBD2 (6 bases). In germline, CDR1 is LGHNA, CDR2 YSLEER. V lost 8 bases to trimming and J lost 0 bases, with 11 bases between them. The length of the CDR3 is 14 residues. This CDR3 is CASGGTDSYNEQFF. Written as DNA, the CDR3 is TGCGCCAGCGGCGGGACTGACTCCTACAATGAGCAGTTCTTC.

The J gene is TRBJ2-5, the V gene TRBV9; 9 bases match TRBD2. The CDR3 has 18 amino acids. From germline, CDR1 is SGDLS and CDR2 YYNGEE. Unmatched junction bases numbered 14, after V lost 4 bases and J lost 1 base. The CDR3: CASSRTGRLADIQETQYF. The DNA of the CDR3 is TGTGCCAGCAGCCGAACAGGGAGACTAGCGGACATCCAAGAGACCCAGTACTTC.

The chain carries TRBV7-2 and TRBJ2-1; D unresolved. The length of the CDR3 is 14 residues. Germline CDR1 is SGHTA and CDR2 is FQGNSA. Trimming took 1 base from V and 7 from J, leaving 11 bases between them. CDR3: CASSLDPSTNEQFF. The DNA of the CDR3 is TGTGCCAGCAGCTTAGATCCTAGTACGAATGAGCAGTTCTTC.

The gene calls are TRBV7-7 and TRBJ2-5; 7 nucleotides line up with TRBD2. In germline, CDR1 is SSHAT, CDR2 FNYEAQ (reference sequence). The V gene end was trimmed by 4 bases and the J gene end by 3 bases; junction bases not matched to a gene: 8. The CDR3 runs 15 residues. CDR3 DNA: TGTGCCAGCAGCTCGAATCCGGGACTAAAAGAGACCCAGTACTTC. Protein sequence: CASSSNPGLKETQYF.

The chain links TRBV11-3 to TRBJ2-2, with 8 bases aligning to TRBD1. V gave up 5 bases and J gave up 1 base; unmatched junction bases: 6. Looked up from germline, CDR1 is SGHNT and CDR2 is YENEEA. The CDR3 sequence is 16 residues long. CDR3 coding DNA: TGTGCCAGCAGCCCTGGACAGGGCCGGAACACCGGGGAGCTGTTTTTT. Amino acids: CASSPGQGRNTGELFF.

The chain links TRBV18 to TRBJ2-7, with 8 bases that match TRBD1. In germline, CDR1 is KGHSH, CDR2 LQKENI. The J segment lost 3 bases and the V segment lost 5 bases, leaving 12 bases of the junction unmatched. The CDR3 sequence is 16 residues long. CDR3 bases: TGTGCCAGCTCATCGGACCGACAGGGGAGCTACTACGAGCAGTACTTC. Translation: CASSSDRQGSYYEQYF.

V gene TRBV7-7 combines with J gene TRBJ2-1; 12 bases align to TRBD2. The germline gives CDR1 SSHAT, CDR2 FNYEAQ (reference sequence). V lost 2 bases and J lost 9; bases outside the gene matches: 8. The CDR3 has 16 amino acids. In DNA form, the CDR3 reads TGTGCCAGCAGCTTAACCCTAGCGGGGGGGCCTAGTGAGCAGTTCTTC. It yields the protein CASSLTLAGGPSEQFF. Together with reference TRBV7-7 and TRBJ2-1, the CDR3 gives the full variable domain: GAGVSQSPRYKVTKRGQDVTLRCDPISSHATLYWYQQALGQGPEFLTYFNYEAQPDKSGLPSDRFSAERPEGSISTLTIQRTEQRDSAMYRCASSLTLAGGPSEQFFGPGTRLTVL.